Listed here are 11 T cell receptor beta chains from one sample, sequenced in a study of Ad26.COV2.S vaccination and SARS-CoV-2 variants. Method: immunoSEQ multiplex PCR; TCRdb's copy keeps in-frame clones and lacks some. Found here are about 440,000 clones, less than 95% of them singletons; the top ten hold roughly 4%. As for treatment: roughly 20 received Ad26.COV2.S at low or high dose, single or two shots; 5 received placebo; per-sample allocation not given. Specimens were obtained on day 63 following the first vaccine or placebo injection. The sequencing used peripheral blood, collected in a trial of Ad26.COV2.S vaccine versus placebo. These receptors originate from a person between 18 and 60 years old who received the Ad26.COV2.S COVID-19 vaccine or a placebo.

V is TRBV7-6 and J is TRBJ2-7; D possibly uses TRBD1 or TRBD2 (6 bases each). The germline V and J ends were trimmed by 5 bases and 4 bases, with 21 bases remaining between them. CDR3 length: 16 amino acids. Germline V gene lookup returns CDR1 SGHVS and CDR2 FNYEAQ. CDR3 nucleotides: TGTGCCAGCAGCCACCCTCTTAGCGGAGGGGGGTACGAGCAGTACTTC. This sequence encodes CASSHPLSGGGYEQYF.

CDR3 protein: CASSEGDYEQYF. CDR3 bases: TGTGCCAGCAGTGAGGGGGACTACGAGCAGTACTTC. V usage is TRBV2 and J usage is TRBJ2-7; tentatively, D is TRBD1 or TRBD2 (5 bases each). This CDR3 is 12 amino acids long. The V end was cut by 3 bases, the J end by 3 bases, with 6 bases between. The germline V gene has CDR1 SNHLY and CDR2 FYNNEI.

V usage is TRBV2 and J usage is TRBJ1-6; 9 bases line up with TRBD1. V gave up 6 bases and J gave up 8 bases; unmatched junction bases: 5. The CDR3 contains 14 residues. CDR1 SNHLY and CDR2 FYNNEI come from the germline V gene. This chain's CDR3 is CASSRDRAYSPLHF. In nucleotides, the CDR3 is TGTGCCAGCAGCCGGGACAGGGCCTATTCACCCCTCCACTTT.

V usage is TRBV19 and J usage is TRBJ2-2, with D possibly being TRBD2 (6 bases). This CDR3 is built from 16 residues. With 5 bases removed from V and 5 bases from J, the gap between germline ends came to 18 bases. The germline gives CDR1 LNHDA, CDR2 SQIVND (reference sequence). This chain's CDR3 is CASSVPGLPGTGELFF. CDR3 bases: TGTGCCAGTAGTGTACCGGGACTCCCTGGGACCGGGGAGCTGTTTTTT.

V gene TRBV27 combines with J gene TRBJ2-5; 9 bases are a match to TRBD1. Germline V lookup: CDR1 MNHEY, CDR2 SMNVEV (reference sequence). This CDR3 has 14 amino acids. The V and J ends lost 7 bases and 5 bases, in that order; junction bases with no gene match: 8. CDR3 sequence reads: CASTRTGDWETQYF. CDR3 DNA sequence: TGTGCCAGCACCCGGACAGGGGACTGGGAGACCCAGTACTTC.

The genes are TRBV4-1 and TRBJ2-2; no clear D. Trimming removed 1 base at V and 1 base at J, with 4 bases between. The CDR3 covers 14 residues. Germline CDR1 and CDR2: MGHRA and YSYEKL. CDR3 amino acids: CASSQGENTGELFF. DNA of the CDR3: TGCGCCAGCAGCCAAGGGGAGAACACCGGGGAGCTGTTTTTT.

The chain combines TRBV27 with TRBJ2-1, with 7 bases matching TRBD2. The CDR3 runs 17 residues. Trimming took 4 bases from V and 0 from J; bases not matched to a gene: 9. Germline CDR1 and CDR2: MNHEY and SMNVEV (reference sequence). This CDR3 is CASSSAPGLGSYNEQFF. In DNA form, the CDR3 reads TGTGCCAGCAGTTCAGCCCCAGGACTAGGCTCCTACAATGAGCAGTTCTTC.

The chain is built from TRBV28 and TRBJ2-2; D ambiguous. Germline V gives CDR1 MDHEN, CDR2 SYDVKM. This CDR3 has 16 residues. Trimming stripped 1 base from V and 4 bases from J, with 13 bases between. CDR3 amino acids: CASSLLSGVSTGELFF. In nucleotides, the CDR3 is TGTGCCAGCAGTTTATTGTCAGGTGTGAGCACCGGGGAGCTGTTTTTT.

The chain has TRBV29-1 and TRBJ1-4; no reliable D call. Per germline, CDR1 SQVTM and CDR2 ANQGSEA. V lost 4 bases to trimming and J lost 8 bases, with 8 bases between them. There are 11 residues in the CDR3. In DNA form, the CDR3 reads TGCAGCGTTGGAAAACAGGAAAAACTGTTTTTT. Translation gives CSVGKQEKLFF.

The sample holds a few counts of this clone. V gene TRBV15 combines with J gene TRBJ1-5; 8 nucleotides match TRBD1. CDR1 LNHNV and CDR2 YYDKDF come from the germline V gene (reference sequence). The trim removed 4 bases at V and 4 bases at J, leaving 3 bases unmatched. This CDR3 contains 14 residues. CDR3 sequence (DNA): TGTGCCACCAGCACGCAGGGGGCGAATCAGCCCCAGCATTTT. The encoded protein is CATSTQGANQPQHF. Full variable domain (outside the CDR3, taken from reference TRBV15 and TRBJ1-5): DAMVIQNPRYQVTQFGKPVTLSCSQTLNHNVMYWYQQKSSQAPKLLFHYYDKDFNNEADTPDNFQSRRPNTSFCFLDIRSPGLGDTAMYLCATSTQGANQPQHFGDGTRLSIL.

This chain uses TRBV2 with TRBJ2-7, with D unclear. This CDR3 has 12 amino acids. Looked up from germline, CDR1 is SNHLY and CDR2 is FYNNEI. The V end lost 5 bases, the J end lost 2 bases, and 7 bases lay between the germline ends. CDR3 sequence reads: CASSSPPYEQYF. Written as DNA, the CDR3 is TGTGCCAGCAGTTCTCCCCCCTACGAGCAGTACTTC.